The clone carrying this T cell receptor (beta chain) was found once. The data derive from a study of cytomegalovirus exposure and HLA in healthy donors. The PCR contained 60 Vbeta and 13 Jbeta primers. Using immunoSEQ multiplex PCR, the repertoire was profiled, and TCRdb retains in-frame clones only, with some absent. Of roughly 150,000 clones detected, roughly 80% appear once; the ten largest clones hold around 6.6%. There are 16 residues in the CDR3. The V end was cut by 7 bases, the J end by 0 bases, with 17 bases between. The germline gives CDR1 LNHDA, CDR2 SQIVND (reference sequence). The clonotype was recovered from a woman aged 50 to 60 in good health and CMV-seropositive. V and J are TRBV19 and TRBJ2-3; tentative D call: TRBD2 (7 bases). Sequencing was carried out using PBMCs. CDR3 sequence reads: CASTNRGGGSTDTQYF. CDR3 nucleotide sequence: TGTGCCAGTACCAATAGGGGGGGAGGCAGCACAGATACGCAGTATTTT. Combining the CDR3 with reference TRBV19 and TRBJ2-3 gives the whole variable domain DGGITQSPKYLFRKEGQNVTLSCEQNLNHDAMYWYRQDPGQGLRLIYYSQIVNDFQKGDIAEGYSVSREKKESFPLTVTSAQKNPTAFYLCASTNRGGGSTDTQYFGPGTRLTVL.